This record covers a single T cell receptor beta chain. Profiled with immunoSEQ multiplex PCR; TCRdb holds only in-frame clones, not every one. The data show 150,000 to 200,000 clones, around 81% seen once. This CDR3 contains 14 residues. Germline V gene sequence: CDR1 SGHTA, CDR2 FQGNSA. The ends lost 2 bases at V and 7 bases at J; junction bases unmatched: 3. These data belong to a study of blood T cell repertoires in COVID-19. Study overall: Specimens from acute and convalescent COVID-19 originated in the United States, Italy and Spain.

Specimen: peripheral blood. The V and J genes are TRBV7-2 and TRBJ2-1, with TRBD2 matching 9 bases. The receptor comes from a woman aged 40 to 50 with COVID-19, enrolled during active disease. The chain's CDR3 is CASSLIAGVNEQFF. CDR3 sequence (DNA): TGTGCCAGCAGCTTAATAGCGGGAGTGAATGAGCAGTTCTTC.